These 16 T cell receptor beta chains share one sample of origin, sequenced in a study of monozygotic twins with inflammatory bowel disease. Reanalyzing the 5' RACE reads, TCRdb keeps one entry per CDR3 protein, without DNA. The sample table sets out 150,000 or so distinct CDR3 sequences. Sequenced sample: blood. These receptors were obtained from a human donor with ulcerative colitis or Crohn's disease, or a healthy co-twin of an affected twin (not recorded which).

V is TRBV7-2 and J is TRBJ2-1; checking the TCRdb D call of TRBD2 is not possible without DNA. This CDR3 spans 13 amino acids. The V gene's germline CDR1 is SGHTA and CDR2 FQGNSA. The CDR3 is CASSSVRGLEQFF.

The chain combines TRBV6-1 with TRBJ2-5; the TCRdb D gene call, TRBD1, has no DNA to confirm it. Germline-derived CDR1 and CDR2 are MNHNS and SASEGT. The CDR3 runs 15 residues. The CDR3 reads CASSKRELRGETQYF.

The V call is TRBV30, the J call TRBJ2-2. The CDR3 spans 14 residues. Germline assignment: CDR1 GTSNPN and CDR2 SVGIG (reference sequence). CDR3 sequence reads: CAWTRTRNTGELFF. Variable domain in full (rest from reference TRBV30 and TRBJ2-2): SQTIHQWPATLVQPVGSPLSLECTVEGTSNPNLYWYRQAAGRGLQLLFYSVGIGQISSEVPQNLSASRPQDRQFILSSKKLLLSDSGFYLCAWTRTRNTGELFFGEGSRLTVL.

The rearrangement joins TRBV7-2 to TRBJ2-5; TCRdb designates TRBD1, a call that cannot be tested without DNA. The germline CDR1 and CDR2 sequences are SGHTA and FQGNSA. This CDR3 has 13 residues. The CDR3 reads CASSWTSRETQYF.

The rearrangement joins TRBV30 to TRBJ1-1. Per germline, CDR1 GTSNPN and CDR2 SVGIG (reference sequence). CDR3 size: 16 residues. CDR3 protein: CAWSAGEGALRAEAFF.

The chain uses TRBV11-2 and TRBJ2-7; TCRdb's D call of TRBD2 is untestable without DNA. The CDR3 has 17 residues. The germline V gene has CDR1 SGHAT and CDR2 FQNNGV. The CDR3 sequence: CASSLDPTSGGGYEQYF.

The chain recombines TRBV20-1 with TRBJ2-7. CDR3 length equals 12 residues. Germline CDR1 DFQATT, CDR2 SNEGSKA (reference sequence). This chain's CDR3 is CSARDRPYEQYF.

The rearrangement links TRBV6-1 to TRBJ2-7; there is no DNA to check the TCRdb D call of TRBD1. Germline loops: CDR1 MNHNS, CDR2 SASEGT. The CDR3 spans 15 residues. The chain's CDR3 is CASSEGGQTTYEQYF.

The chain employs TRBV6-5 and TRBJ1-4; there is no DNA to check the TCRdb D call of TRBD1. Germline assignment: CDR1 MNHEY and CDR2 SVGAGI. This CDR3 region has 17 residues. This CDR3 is CASSYRMTGGTNEKLFF.

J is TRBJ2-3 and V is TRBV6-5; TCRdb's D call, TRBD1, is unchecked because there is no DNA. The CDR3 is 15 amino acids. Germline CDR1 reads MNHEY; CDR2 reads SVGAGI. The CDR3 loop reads CASSYGQGAGDTQYF.

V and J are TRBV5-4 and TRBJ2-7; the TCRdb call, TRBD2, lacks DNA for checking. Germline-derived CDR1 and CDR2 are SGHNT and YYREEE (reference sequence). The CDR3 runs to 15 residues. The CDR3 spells CASSLRAGGGYEQYF.

This CDR3 is CASSTPDRGLSAFF. The chain uses TRBV6-6 and TRBJ1-1; TCRdb reports TRBD1, a call that lacks DNA to check it against. The CDR3 spans 14 residues. Germline CDR1 MNHNY, CDR2 SVGAGI (reference sequence).

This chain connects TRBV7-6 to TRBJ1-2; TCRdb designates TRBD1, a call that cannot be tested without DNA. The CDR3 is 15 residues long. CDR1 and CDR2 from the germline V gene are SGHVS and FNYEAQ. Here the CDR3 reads CASSFKPDRDGGYTF.

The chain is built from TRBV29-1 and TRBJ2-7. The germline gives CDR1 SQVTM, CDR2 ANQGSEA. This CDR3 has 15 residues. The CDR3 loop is CSVESRARNSYEQYF.

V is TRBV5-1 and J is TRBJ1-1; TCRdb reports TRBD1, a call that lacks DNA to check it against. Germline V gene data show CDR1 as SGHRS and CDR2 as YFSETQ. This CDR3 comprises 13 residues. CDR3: CASMPSGGTEAFF.

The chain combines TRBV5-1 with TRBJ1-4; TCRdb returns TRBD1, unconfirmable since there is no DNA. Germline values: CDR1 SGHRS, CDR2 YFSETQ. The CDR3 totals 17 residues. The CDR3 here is CASSLTGATGGFEKLFF.